This T cell receptor beta chain is drawn from a study of OX40 agonist ivuxolimab in advanced cancers. Study findings and constraints: Expansion of clones was among the lowest in partial responders at 0.1-3.0 mg/kg. Doses of 0.1 to 3.0 mg/kg were accompanied by clonal expansion of CD4+ and CD8+ blood T cells by week 6.

As for this clone: What it binds is unknown.

The CDR3 contains 11 residues. Germline CDR1 reads MDHEN; CDR2 reads SYDVKM. Trimming pared 5 bases from V and 4 bases from J, leaving 3 bases between. Blood got drawn at baseline, again on cycle 4 day 1, and then on cycle 7 day 1. TCRdb's copy holds only in-frame clones and misses some; the assay was immunoSEQ multiplex PCR. The sample includes under 60,000 clones, 80% to 90% seen only once; the top ten take just over 50%. V and J are TRBV28 and TRBJ2-1; no clear D gene. The receptor was derived from an adult with an advanced solid tumor such as melanoma, head and neck, liver or kidney cancer. Sequenced material: CD4+ or CD8+ T cells sorted from blood, taken in a trial of the OX40 agonist ivuxolimab. The CDR3 bases are TGTGCCAGCAGTCGGTACAATGAGCAGTTCTTC. This gives the protein CASSRYNEQFF.